The rows below give T cell receptor beta chains drawn from one sample of a study of cytomegalovirus exposure and HLA in healthy donors. Libraries were prepared by immunoSEQ multiplex PCR; TCRdb keeps only in-frame clonotypes and omits some of them. The sample's table shows about 110,000 clones. The specimen sequenced was PBMCs. These receptors all come from a man aged 40-55 years in good health and CMV-seropositive. CDR3s include the opening cysteine and the closing phenylalanine or tryptophan. The order of the fields is V gene, J gene, CDR3 protein.

V: TRBV11-2; J: TRBJ2-2; CDR3: CASSPGLAGVAGELFF
V: TRBV4-2; J: TRBJ1-6; CDR3: CASSQEPGQGERSPLHF
V: TRBV28; J: TRBJ2-5; CDR3: CASRIRGGSETQYF
V: TRBV5-4; J: TRBJ2-1; CDR3: CASSLSLTPSGTPYTEQFF
V: TRBV5-4; J: TRBJ1-2; CDR3: CASSTRDRGLRGYTF
V: TRBV19; J: TRBJ1-5; CDR3: CASNQETGTNQPQHF
V: TRBV28; J: TRBJ1-5; CDR3: CASSVQGTAWKPQHF
V: TRBV18; J: TRBJ2-3; CDR3: CASSPRQGGTDTQYF
V: TRBV4-1; J: TRBJ2-1; CDR3: CASSQGPADSYNEQFF
V: TRBV9; J: TRBJ2-2; CDR3: CASSALGTVPDTGELFF
V: TRBV28; J: TRBJ1-2; CDR3: CASSLPGGNYGYTF
V: TRBV9; J: TRBJ2-3; CDR3: CASSATTVAYGQYF
V: TRBV30; J: TRBJ2-1; CDR3: CAWSGKLASGYNEQFF
V: TRBV5-5; J: TRBJ1-5; CDR3: CASSPYHRDRVSNQPQHF
V: TRBV5-6; J: TRBJ2-1; CDR3: CASSRRTSGTNEQFF
V: TRBV28; J: TRBJ2-5; CDR3: CASSSTRDSVLQETQYF
V: TRBV18; J: TRBJ1-5; CDR3: CASSPLPGTGVISPGNQPQHF
V: TRBV18; J: TRBJ1-1; CDR3: CASSPRLGTQNTEAFF
V: TRBV19; J: TRBJ2-5; CDR3: CASSINNWAQETQYF
V: TRBV4-2; J: TRBJ2-3; CDR3: CASSQEREHDTQYF
V: TRBV12-5; J: TRBJ1-5; CDR3: CASGVSNQPQHF
V: TRBV7-9; J: NA; CDR3: CASSFGPYEQYF
V: TRBV29-1; J: TRBJ2-3; CDR3: CSVVSGMTDTQYF
V: TRBV29-1; J: TRBJ2-2; CDR3: CSVKGLAGNTGELFF
V: TRBV7-9; J: TRBJ2-6; CDR3: CASSPQQGLSSGANVLTF
V: TRBV19; J: TRBJ1-1; CDR3: CASSSPGQTAFF
V: TRBV5-4; J: TRBJ2-3; CDR3: CASSPTTTSSKTDTQYF
V: TRBV5-4; J: TRBJ2-5; CDR3: CASSAPGAGADQETQYF
V: TRBV6-6; J: TRBJ2-7; CDR3: CASSYPGPAGEQYF
V: TRBV4-3; J: TRBJ2-3; CDR3: CASSHYSGSSDTQYF
V: TRBV18; J: TRBJ2-7; CDR3: CASSPGTVSYEQYF
V: TRBV5-1; J: TRBJ2-5; CDR3: CASSPLGDGGRETQYF
V: TRBV5-4; J: TRBJ2-1; CDR3: CASSQLAGGVYNEQFF
V: TRBV7-3; J: TRBJ1-1; CDR3: CASSPMGGNTEAFF
V: TRBV9; J: TRBJ2-2; CDR3: CASSRLAALLTTGELFF
V: TRBV27; J: TRBJ2-2; CDR3: CASSLGEGFIGELFF
V: TRBV30; J: TRBJ1-1; CDR3: CAWSPRDTTEAFF
V: TRBV15; J: TRBJ1-1; CDR3: CATSSRTVEAFF
V: TRBV18; J: TRBJ2-2; CDR3: CASSPRAGQVNTGELFF
V: TRBV5-1; J: TRBJ2-5; CDR3: CASSLGQTQETQYF
V: TRBV7-2; J: TRBJ2-5; CDR3: CASSSRSGQETQYF
V: TRBV19; J: TRBJ1-1; CDR3: CASSIMGLVTEAFF
V: TRBV6-5; J: TRBJ2-2; CDR3: CASSQRQNTGELFF
V: TRBV7-9; J: TRBJ1-5; CDR3: CASSSQGDLEPQHF
V: TRBV25-1; J: TRBJ2-3; CDR3: CASSGTYTDTQYF
V: TRBV5-1; J: TRBJ2-5; CDR3: CASSTGDRAKETQYF
V: TRBV29-1; J: TRBJ1-1; CDR3: CSVRRSGDTEAFF
V: TRBV28; J: TRBJ1-4; CDR3: CASSGRGNEKLFF
V: TRBV10-2; J: TRBJ2-1; CDR3: CASRRSSGGTNEQFF
V: TRBV5-1; J: TRBJ1-4; CDR3: CASSPPGQTNEKLFF